What follows describes a single T cell receptor (beta chain). Its target is unknown. The PCR was carried out with 60 Vbeta primers and 13 Jbeta primers. Libraries were prepared by immunoSEQ multiplex PCR; TCRdb keeps only in-frame clonotypes and omits some of them. The sample lists 200,000 or so clones, roughly 84% occurring once. These data come from a study of cytomegalovirus exposure and HLA in healthy donors. General study results and limits: High specificity and sensitivity for cytomegalovirus status were reported for the classifier.

This CDR3 comprises 19 residues. With V trimmed by 0 bases and J by 0 bases, 10 bases remained unmatched. Germline assignment: CDR1 SNHLY and CDR2 FYNNEI. Sequenced input: PBMCs. The V and J genes are TRBV2 and TRBJ2-2; 7 bases line up with TRBD1. The TCR was taken from a boy younger than 18 in good health and CMV-seronegative. As DNA, the CDR3 is TGTGCCAGCAGTGAAGCTATCTTATTAGGGACAGCGAACACCGGGGAGCTGTTTTTT. Amino acid sequence: CASSEAILLGTANTGELFF.